The 16 T cell receptor beta chains listed next were all sequenced from one sample in a study of radiotherapy plus CTLA-4 blockade in lung cancer. TCRdb's copy holds only in-frame clones and misses some; the assay was immunoSEQ multiplex PCR. The data contain 90,000 or so clones, 83% of them singletons. This specimen was peripheral blood, taken from a patient treated with radiotherapy plus ipilimumab. Source of these receptors: a human donor with non-small cell lung cancer who had stable disease on radiotherapy plus ipilimumab.

In its sample, this clone was seen a few times. The genes are TRBV2 and TRBJ2-7, with unresolved D. V gave up 1 base and J gave up 1 base, with 11 bases separating them. This CDR3 spans 15 amino acids. From germline, CDR1 is SNHLY and CDR2 FYNNEI. CDR3 residues: CASSEGRLSSYEQYF. The CDR3 DNA sequence: TGTGCCAGCAGTGAAGGAAGACTGTCTTCCTACGAGCAGTACTTC.

The V and J genes are TRBV27 and TRBJ2-1, with D perhaps assigned TRBD1 or TRBD2 (5 bases each). Germline CDR1 MNHEY, CDR2 SMNVEV (reference sequence). The CDR3 is 20 residues long. Trimming left V 5 bases short and J 3 bases short, with 29 bases between. Written as DNA, the CDR3 is TGTGCCAGCAGTCCACTAAGGGACGGCGGCAACTTGGGGCTCTACAATGAGCAGTTCTTC. Protein product: CASSPLRDGGNLGLYNEQFF.

As to this clone: Other DNA sequences in this specimen translate into the identical CDR3. The rearrangement uses TRBV9 and TRBJ1-5; maybe TRBD1 (5 bases). Looked up from germline, CDR1 is SGDLS and CDR2 is YYNGEE. The CDR3 covers 14 residues. V lost 0 bases and J 2 bases, leaving 6 bases between the germline ends. In DNA, the CDR3 is TGTGCCAGCAGCGTAGGAGGGGGCAATCAGCCCCAGCATTTT. This encodes CASSVGGGNQPQHF.

The V gene is TRBV5-1, the J gene TRBJ1-1; D might be TRBD1 (5 bases). Trimming removed 4 bases from V and 7 bases from J, with 17 bases in between. Germline CDR1 SGHRS, CDR2 YFSETQ. This CDR3 comprises 14 residues. CDR3 DNA sequence: TGCGCCAGCAGCCAAAGTGGGGGACCCGGTGAAGCTTTCTTT. This translates into CASSQSGGPGEAFF.

V and J are TRBV5-1 and TRBJ2-2, with 10 bases identical to TRBD2. Trimming at V came to 1 base and at J to 5 bases, leaving 11 bases not matched to a gene. CDR1 is SGHRS, CDR2 YFSETQ, per germline. This CDR3 has 18 residues. The CDR3 DNA reads as TGCGCCAGCAGCTTGTGGGCTGGGACTAGCGCTACAACCGGGGAGCTGTTTTTT. As protein: CASSLWAGTSATTGELFF.

The gene calls are TRBV27 and TRBJ1-5; maybe TRBD1 (5 bases). Germline V lookup: CDR1 MNHEY, CDR2 SMNVEV (reference sequence). Trimming stripped 3 bases from V and 3 bases from J, with 12 bases between. The CDR3 sequence is 15 residues long. Written as DNA, the CDR3 is TGTGCCAGCAGTTTCGGCCGGGGCAACAATCAGCCCCAGCATTTT. Its protein is CASSFGRGNNQPQHF.

This CDR3 reads CASSEARGGGDQPQHF. CDR3 DNA: TGTGCCAGCAGTGAAGCGAGAGGAGGAGGGGATCAGCCCCAGCATTTT. The V and J genes are TRBV2 and TRBJ1-5, with D possibly being TRBD1 (5 bases). Looked up from germline, CDR1 is SNHLY and CDR2 is FYNNEI. Trimming removed 0 bases from V and 5 bases from J, with 14 bases in between. The CDR3 length is 16 residues.

The chain carries TRBV5-1 and TRBJ2-7; 9 bases map to TRBD1. With 4 bases clipped from V and 2 bases from J, the junction kept 13 bases outside the gene matches. Germline lookup yields CDR1 SGHRS and CDR2 YFSETQ. This CDR3 is 17 amino acids long. CDR3 in DNA: TGCGCCAGCAGCAAACAGGGGGCGCAGATTACGACCTACGAGCAGTACTTC. It yields the protein CASSKQGAQITTYEQYF.

The chain joins TRBV4-2 to TRBJ2-3; TRBD2 aligns across 13 bases. The V gene end was trimmed by 4 bases and the J gene end by 5 bases; junction bases not matched to a gene: 9. There are 17 residues in the CDR3. Germline V gene sequence: CDR1 LGHNA, CDR2 YNFKEQ. CDR3 region: CASSPSGTSGIGDTQYF. In DNA, the CDR3 is TGTGCCAGCAGCCCCTCCGGGACTAGCGGGATTGGAGATACGCAGTATTTT.

The J gene is TRBJ1-1, the V gene TRBV25-1; unclear D gene. The CDR3 is made up of 15 amino acids. Trimming left V 6 bases short and J 0 bases short, with 14 bases between. Per the germline V gene, CDR1 is MGHDK and CDR2 is SYGVNS. CDR3 sequence (DNA): TGTGCCAGCAGCGAAGGACGTTTCATGAACACTGAAGCTTTCTTT. Residues: CASSEGRFMNTEAFF.

Worth noting for this clone: This CDR3 is also generated by other DNA sequences in the sample. V is TRBV28 and J is TRBJ2-4; D is unresolved. CDR3 length equals 14 residues. Germline CDR1 MDHEN, CDR2 SYDVKM. The V gene lost 6 bases and the J gene lost 10 bases, with 19 bases spanning the gap. CDR3 in amino acids: CASSLDRVIRIQYF. CDR3 in DNA: TGTGCCAGCAGCCTAGATCGGGTTATTAGGATTCAGTACTTC. The whole variable domain, remainder taken from reference TRBV28 and TRBJ2-4, is DVKVTQSSRYLVKRTGEKVFLECVQDMDHENMFWYRQDPGLGLRLIYFSYDVKMKEKGDIPEGYSVSREKKERFSLILESASTNQTSMYLCASSLDRVIRIQYFGAGTRLSVL.

The chain joins TRBV5-7 to TRBJ1-3; the D is unclear. TRBV5-7 carries the ORF label, with uncertain function. The CDR3 sequence is 15 residues long. Between the trimmed V and J ends, which lost 0 bases and 2 bases, there was a span of 9 bases. The chain's CDR3 is CASSLGAGTGNTIYF. CDR3 nucleotides: TGTGCCAGCAGCTTGGGTGCGGGAACTGGAAACACCATATATTTT.

This clone has a handful of counts. This sequence joins TRBV19 and TRBJ1-6; TRBD1 might be the D (5 bases). Germline V CDR1 and CDR2: LNHDA, SQIVND (reference sequence). The length of the CDR3 is 15 residues. The V end lost 5 bases, the J end lost 9 bases, and 17 bases lay between the germline ends. CDR3 loop: CASSQYQGLSSPLHF. CDR3 in DNA: TGTGCCAGTAGTCAATACCAGGGTTTAAGTTCACCCCTCCACTTT.

V usage is TRBV10-1 and J usage is TRBJ2-6; TRBD2 matches 10 bases. Germline CDR1 and CDR2: WNHNN and SYGVQD (reference sequence). There are 15 residues in the CDR3. The CDR3 loop is CARLAGPSGANVLTF. The DNA for the CDR3 is TGCGCTCGACTAGCGGGTCCCTCTGGGGCCAACGTCCTGACTTTC.

The table lists this clone with a few counts. The rearrangement joins TRBV12-5 to TRBJ1-5, with TRBD1 as a possible D gene (6 bases). The CDR3 runs 15 residues. Germline lookup yields CDR1 LGHNT and CDR2 FRNRAP. The V end lost 0 bases, the J end lost 11 bases, and 17 bases lay between the germline ends. As DNA, the CDR3 is TGTGCTAGTGGTTTGGTTGACAGGCGGGGGGCGGCCCAGCATTTT. It yields the protein CASGLVDRRGAAQHF.

This sequence joins TRBV28 and TRBJ1-4; 8 nucleotides agree with TRBD1. Germline lookup yields CDR1 MDHEN and CDR2 SYDVKM. The CDR3 loop spans 15 amino acids. V gave up 5 bases and J gave up 7 bases; unmatched junction bases: 9. CDR3 loop: CASSRARGQGEKLFF. DNA of the CDR3: TGTGCCAGCAGTCGGGCCAGGGGGCAAGGTGAAAAACTGTTTTTT.